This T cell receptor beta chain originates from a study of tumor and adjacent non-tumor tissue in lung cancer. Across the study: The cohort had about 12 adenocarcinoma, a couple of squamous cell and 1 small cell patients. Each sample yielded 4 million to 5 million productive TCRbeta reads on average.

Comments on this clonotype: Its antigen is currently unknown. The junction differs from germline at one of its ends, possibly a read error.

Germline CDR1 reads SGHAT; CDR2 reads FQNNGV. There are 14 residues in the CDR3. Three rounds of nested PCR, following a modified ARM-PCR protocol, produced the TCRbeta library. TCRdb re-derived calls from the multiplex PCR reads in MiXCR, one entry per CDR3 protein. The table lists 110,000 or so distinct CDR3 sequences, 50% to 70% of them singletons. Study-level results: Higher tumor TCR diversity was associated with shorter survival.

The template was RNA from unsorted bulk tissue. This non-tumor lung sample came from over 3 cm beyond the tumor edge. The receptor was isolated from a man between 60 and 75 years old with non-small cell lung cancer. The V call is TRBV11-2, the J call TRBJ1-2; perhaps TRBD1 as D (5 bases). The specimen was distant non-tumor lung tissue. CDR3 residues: CADSPLAGNYDYTF. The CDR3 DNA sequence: TGTGCCGACAGCCCCCTGGCAGGAAACTATGACTACACCTTC.